Listed below are T cell receptor beta chains from one sample, sequenced in a study of CD8 T cells in Susac syndrome. TCRdb used MiXCR to reprocess the immunoSEQ multiplex PCR reads, holding one entry per CDR3 protein. This table holds 150,000 to 200,000 distinct CDR3 sequences, roughly 94% found once. Sequenced sample: CD4+ T cells from PBMCs. The source is a human donor with Susac syndrome. The CDR3 runs from the conserved cysteine through the conserved F or W.

j_gene | v_gene | len | CDR3aa
TRBJ2-5 | TRBV30 | 14 | CAWNTAGVGETQYF
TRBJ2-1 | TRBV5-6 | 16 | CASSLAGSGRRDEQFF
TRBJ2-7 | TRBV6-5 | 15 | CASSYAGTETYEQYF
TRBJ2-5 | TRBV3-1 | 15 | CASSHSGSGRETQYF
TRBJ1-1 | TRBV27 | 15 | CASSSGTGLRTEAFF
TRBJ2-1 | TRBV5-1 | 15 | CASSLDLGEYNEQFF
TRBJ2-5 | TRBV12-3/TRBV12-4 | 17 | CASTFSPGLAGKETQYF
TRBJ1-2 | TRBV28 | 13 | CASSIQGANGYTF
TRBJ1-2 | TRBV16 | 13 | CASSRPGPDGYTF
TRBJ2-1 | TRBV6-4 | 14 | CASSLSGGFNEQFF
TRBJ2-7 | TRBV28 | 12 | CASGYRDSEQYF
TRBJ1-2 | TRBV20-1 | 12 | CSAATGGDGYTF
TRBJ1-4 | TRBV7-9 | 14 | CASSFGTGQEKLFF
TRBJ1-6 | TRBV5-1 | 12 | CASSLENSPLHF
TRBJ2-5 | TRBV7-9 | 13 | CASSFWAQETQYF
TRBJ2-1 | TRBV18 | 16 | CASSPTTSGFYNEQFF
TRBJ2-1 | TRBV15 | 15 | CATSREQVSYNEQFF
TRBJ1-1 | TRBV29-1 | 12 | CSVTGEWTEAFF
TRBJ1-5 | TRBV15 | 15 | CATRSQGFSNQPQHF
TRBJ1-5 | TRBV5-1 | 13 | CASSLAVDQPQHF
TRBJ2-7 | TRBV5-4 | 17 | CASSSGPGLADAYEQYF
TRBJ2-3 | TRBV7-2 | 16 | CASSFLGQGYTDTQYF
TRBJ2-6 | TRBV18 | 15 | CASSPLLGGANVLTF
TRBJ1-5 | TRBV5-1 | 15 | CASSLDGQSNQPQHF
TRBJ2-1 | TRBV5-1 | 15 | CASSPVAGGYNEQFF
TRBJ2-7 | TRBV7-2 | 15 | CASSLEGTGDYEQYF
TRBJ1-1 | TRBV28 | 14 | CASTEDAGPTEAFF
TRBJ2-5 | TRBV19 | 15 | CASSRFRGAQETQYF